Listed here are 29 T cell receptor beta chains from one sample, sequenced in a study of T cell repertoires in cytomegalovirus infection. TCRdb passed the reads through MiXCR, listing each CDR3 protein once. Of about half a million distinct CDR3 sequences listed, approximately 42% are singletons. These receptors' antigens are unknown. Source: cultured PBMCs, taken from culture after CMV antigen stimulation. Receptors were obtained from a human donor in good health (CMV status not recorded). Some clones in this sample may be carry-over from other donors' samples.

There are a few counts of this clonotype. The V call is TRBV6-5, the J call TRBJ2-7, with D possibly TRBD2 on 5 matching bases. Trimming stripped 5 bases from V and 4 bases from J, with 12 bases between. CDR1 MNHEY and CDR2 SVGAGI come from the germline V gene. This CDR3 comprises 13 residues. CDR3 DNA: TGTGCCAGCAGTAATGGGGAGCATTACGAGCAGTACTTC. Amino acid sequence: CASSNGEHYEQYF.

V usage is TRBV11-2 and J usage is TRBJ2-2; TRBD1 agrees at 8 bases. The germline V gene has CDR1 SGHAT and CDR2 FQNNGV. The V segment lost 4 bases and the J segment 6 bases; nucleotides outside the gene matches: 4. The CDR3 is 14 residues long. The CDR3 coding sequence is TGTGCCAGCAGCTCGGGACAGGCCCCCGGGGAGCTGTTTTTT. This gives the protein CASSSGQAPGELFF.

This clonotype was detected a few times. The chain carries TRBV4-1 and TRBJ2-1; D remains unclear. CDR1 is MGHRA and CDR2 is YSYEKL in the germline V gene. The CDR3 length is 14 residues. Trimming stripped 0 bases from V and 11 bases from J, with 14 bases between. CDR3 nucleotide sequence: TGCGCCAGCAGCCAAGAGGCCAGTACTTCCAAGCAGTTCTTC. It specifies CASSQEASTSKQFF.

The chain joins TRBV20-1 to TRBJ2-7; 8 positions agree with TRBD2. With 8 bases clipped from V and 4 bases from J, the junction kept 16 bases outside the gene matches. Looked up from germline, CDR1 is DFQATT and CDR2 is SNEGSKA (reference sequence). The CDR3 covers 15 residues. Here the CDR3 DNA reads TGCAGTATGCAGAGATTCGGGGGGGAAGGATACGAGCAGTACTTC. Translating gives CSMQRFGGEGYEQYF.

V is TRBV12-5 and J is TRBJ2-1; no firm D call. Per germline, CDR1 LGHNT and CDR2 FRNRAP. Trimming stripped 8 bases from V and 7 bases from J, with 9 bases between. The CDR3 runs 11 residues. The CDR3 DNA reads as TGTGCTAGTTCGGTGATTAATGAGCAGTTCTTC. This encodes CASSVINEQFF.

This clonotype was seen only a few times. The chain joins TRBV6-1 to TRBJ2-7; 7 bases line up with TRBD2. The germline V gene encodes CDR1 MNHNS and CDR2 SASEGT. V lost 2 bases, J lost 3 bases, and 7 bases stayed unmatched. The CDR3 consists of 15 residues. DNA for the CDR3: TGTGCCAGCAGTGAACCCAGGGACTACCTCTACGAGCAGTACTTC. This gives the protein CASSEPRDYLYEQYF.

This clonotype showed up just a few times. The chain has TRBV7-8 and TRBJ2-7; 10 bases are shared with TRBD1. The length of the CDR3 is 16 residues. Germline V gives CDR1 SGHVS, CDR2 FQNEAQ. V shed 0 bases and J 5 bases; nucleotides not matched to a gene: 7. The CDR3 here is CASSLAAATGGNEQYF. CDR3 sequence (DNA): TGTGCCAGCAGCTTAGCGGCAGCGACAGGGGGCAACGAGCAGTACTTC.

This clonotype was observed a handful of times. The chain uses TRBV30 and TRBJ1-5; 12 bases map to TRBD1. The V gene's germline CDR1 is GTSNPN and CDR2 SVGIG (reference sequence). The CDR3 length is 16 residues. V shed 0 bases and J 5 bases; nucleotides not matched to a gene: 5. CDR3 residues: CAWSVRGQGAYQPQHF. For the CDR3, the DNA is TGTGCCTGGAGTGTACGGGGACAGGGGGCTTATCAGCCCCAGCATTTT.

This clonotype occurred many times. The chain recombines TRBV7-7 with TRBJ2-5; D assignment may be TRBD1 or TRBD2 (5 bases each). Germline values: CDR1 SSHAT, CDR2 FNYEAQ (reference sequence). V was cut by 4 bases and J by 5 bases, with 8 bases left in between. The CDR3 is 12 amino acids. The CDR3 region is CASSSRGETQYF. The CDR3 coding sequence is TGTGCCAGCAGCTCGAGGGGCGAGACCCAGTACTTC.

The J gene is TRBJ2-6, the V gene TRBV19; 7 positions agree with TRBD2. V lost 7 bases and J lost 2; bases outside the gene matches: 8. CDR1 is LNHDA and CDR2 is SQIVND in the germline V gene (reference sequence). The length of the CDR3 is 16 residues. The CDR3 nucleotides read TGTGCCAGTAACCCGGGGGGAATAGCTGGGGCCAACGTCCTGACTTTC. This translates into CASNPGGIAGANVLTF.

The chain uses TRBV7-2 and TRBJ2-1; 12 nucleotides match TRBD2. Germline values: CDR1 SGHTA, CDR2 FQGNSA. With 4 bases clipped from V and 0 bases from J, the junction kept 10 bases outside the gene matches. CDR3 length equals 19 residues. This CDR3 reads CASSSRLAGDLSSYNEQFF. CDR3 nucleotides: TGTGCCAGCAGCTCTCGACTAGCGGGGGATCTAAGCTCCTACAATGAGCAGTTCTTC.

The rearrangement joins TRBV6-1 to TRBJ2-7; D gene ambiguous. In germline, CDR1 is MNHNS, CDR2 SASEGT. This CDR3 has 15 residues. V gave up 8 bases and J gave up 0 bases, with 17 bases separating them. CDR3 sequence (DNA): TGTGCCAGCCGAAGGACCCTCCTCGGCTCCTACGAGCAGTACTTC. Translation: CASRRTLLGSYEQYF.

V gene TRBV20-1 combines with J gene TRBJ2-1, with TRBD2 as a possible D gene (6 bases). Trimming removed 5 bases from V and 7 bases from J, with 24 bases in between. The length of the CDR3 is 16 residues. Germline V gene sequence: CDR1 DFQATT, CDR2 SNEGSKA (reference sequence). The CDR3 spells CSALTGVYLDGNEQFF. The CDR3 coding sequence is TGCAGTGCTCTAACGGGAGTCTACTTAGATGGAAATGAGCAGTTCTTC.

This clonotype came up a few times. This chain's CDR3 is CAISGDWYEQFF. CDR3 coding DNA: TGTGCCATCAGTGGGGACTGGTATGAGCAGTTCTTC. The chain links TRBV10-3 to TRBJ2-1; maybe TRBD2 (6 bases). Germline CDR1 and CDR2: ENHRY and SYGVKD. The CDR3 is 12 residues long. Trimming removed 4 bases from V and 8 bases from J, with 9 bases in between.

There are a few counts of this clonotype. CDR3 residues: CASSLVGTVNPFNEQFF. The CDR3 DNA follows: TGTGCCAGCAGCTTAGTTGGCACCGTCAACCCTTTCAATGAGCAGTTCTTC. The chain carries TRBV7-8 and TRBJ2-1, with D uncertain. There are 17 residues in the CDR3. Per the germline V gene, CDR1 is SGHVS and CDR2 is FQNEAQ. The V gene lost 1 base and the J gene lost 6 bases, with 19 bases spanning the gap.

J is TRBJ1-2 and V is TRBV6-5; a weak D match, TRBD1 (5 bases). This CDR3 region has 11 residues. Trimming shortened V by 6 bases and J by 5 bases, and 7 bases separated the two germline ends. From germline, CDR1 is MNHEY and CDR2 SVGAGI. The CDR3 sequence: CASSWGYGYTF. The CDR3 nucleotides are TGTGCCAGCAGCTGGGGGTATGGCTACACCTTC.

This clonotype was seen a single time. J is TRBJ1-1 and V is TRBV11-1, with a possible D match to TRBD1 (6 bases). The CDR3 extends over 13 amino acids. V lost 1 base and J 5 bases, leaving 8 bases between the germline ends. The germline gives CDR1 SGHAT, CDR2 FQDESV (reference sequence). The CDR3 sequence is CASSLVDRTEAFF. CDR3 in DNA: TGTGCCAGCAGCTTAGTAGACAGGACTGAAGCTTTCTTT.

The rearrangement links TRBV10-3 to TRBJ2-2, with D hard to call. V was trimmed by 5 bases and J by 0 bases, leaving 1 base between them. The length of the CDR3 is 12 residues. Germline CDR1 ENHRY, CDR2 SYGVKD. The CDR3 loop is CAISSNTGELFF. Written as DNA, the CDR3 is TGTGCCATCAGTTCGAACACCGGGGAGCTGTTTTTT.

CDR3 sequence: CASSVGQGLLPYGYTF. The CDR3 region has the DNA TGTGCCAGCAGCGTGGGGCAGGGCCTACTACCCTATGGCTACACCTTC. This chain uses TRBV9 with TRBJ1-2, with a possible D match to TRBD1 (5 bases). The CDR3 spans 16 residues. Germline-derived CDR1 and CDR2 are SGDLS and YYNGEE. Trimming pared 2 bases from V and 4 bases from J, leaving 18 bases between.

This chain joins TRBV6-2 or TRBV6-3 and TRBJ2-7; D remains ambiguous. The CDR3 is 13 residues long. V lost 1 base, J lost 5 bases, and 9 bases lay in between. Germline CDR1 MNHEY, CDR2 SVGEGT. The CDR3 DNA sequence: TGTGCCAGCAGTTACTTTAAAAGGGACGAGCAGTACTTC. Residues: CASSYFKRDEQYF.

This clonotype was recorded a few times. CDR3 nucleotides: TGTGCCAGCAGCCGGATTACTAGCGGGAGCCCCTACGAGCAGTACTTC. Translating it yields CASSRITSGSPYEQYF. The chain links TRBV7-2 to TRBJ2-7; 11 positions match TRBD2. Germline V gene sequence: CDR1 SGHTA, CDR2 FQGNSA. This CDR3 region has 16 residues. V shed 5 bases and J 2 bases; nucleotides not matched to a gene: 8.

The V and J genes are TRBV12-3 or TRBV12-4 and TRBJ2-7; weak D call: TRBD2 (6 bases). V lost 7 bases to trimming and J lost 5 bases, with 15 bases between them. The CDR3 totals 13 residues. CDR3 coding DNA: TGTGCCAGCACCCATGGGGGGTATAACGAGCAGTACTTC. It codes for CASTHGGYNEQYF.

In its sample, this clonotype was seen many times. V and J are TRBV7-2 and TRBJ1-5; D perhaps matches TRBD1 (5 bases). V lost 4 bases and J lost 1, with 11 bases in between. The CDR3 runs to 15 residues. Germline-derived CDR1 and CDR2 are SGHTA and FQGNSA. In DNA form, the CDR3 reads TGTGCCAGCAGCTCCGACAGAGTAAGCAATCAGCCCCAGCATTTT. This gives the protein CASSSDRVSNQPQHF.

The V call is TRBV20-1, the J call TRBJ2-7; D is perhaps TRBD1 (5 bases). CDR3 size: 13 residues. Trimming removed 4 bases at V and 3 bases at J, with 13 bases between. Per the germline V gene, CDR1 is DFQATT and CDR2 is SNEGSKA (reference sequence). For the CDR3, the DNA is TGCAGTGCTATCGCAGGGTATGGCTACGAGCAGTACTTC. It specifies CSAIAGYGYEQYF.

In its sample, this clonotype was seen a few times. The CDR3 DNA is TGTGCCAGCAGTAACTGGCTAGCGGGAGCGGATACGCAGTATTTT. Protein: CASSNWLAGADTQYF. This chain connects TRBV6-1 to TRBJ2-3; TRBD2 aligns across 10 bases. Germline CDR1 MNHNS, CDR2 SASEGT. CDR3 length: 15 residues. Trimming took 5 bases from V and 6 from J; bases not matched to a gene: 8.

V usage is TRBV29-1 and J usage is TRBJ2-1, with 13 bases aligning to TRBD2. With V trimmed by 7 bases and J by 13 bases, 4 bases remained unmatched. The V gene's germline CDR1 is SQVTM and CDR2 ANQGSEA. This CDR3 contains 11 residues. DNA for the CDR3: TGCAGCGGAGGGGGACTAGCGGGACAGTTCTTC. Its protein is CSGGGLAGQFF.

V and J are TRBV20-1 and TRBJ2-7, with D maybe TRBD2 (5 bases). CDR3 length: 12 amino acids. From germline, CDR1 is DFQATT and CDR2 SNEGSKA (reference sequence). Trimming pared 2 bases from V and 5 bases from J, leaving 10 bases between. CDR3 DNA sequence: TGCAGTGCTAGACGAGGGTTTGACGAGCAGTACTTC. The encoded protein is CSARRGFDEQYF.

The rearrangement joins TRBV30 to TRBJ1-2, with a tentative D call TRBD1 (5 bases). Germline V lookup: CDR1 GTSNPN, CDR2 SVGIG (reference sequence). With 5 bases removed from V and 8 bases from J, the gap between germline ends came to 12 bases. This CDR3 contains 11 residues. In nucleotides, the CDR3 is TGTGCCTGGGGCCTGGGGGGAGGCTACACCTTC. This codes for CAWGLGGGYTF.

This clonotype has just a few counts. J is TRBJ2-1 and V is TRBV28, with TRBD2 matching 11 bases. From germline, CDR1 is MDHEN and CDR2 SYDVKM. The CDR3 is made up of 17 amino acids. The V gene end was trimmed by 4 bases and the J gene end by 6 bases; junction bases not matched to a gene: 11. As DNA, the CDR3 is TGTGCCAGCAGTTCGAGCCTAGCGGGGGGCCAAATCAATGAGCAGTTCTTC. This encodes CASSSSLAGGQINEQFF.